This TCR beta chain originates from a study of T cell repertoires in cytomegalovirus infection. At the level of the study: Through public TCR beta signatures, both CMV infection and matching HLA type were indicated.

Each CDR3 protein is one row after TCRdb ran MiXCR on the reads. The sample lists 450,000 to 550,000 distinct CDR3 sequences, more than 15% occurring once. Study-level points and caveats: Carriers of CMV and the relevant HLA type were discriminated by public TCR beta frequency. CMV-specific TCR beta clonotypes restricted by HLA-C dominated the ex vivo response.

Trimming left V 2 bases short and J 3 bases short, with 11 bases between. The CDR3 has 14 amino acids. This clonotype has ten or more counts. Its specificity is not known. V and J are TRBV12-3 or TRBV12-4 and TRBJ2-7; D not certain. The receptor was derived from a human donor in good health (CMV status not recorded). Some clones in this sample may be carry-over from other donors' samples. The sample taken for sequencing was CD8+ T cells from PBMCs. This chain's CDR3 is CASSLWGGDYEQYF. The CDR3 nucleotides are TGTGCCAGCAGTTTATGGGGTGGCGACTACGAGCAGTACTTC.